The T cell receptor (beta chain) described here comes from a study of beta chain features in type 1 diabetes. This clone was counted a single time. Its target is unknown. Other DNA sequences from this sample encode an identical CDR3 as well. Expressed TCRB transcripts got sequenced, as all isolated RNA was reverse transcribed. TCRdb's table, derived via immunoSEQ multiplex PCR, lists solely in-frame clones and lacks some. Of more than 95,000 clones in the sample, 25% to 35% are singletons; the top ten hold approximately 0.5%. Findings and limits, study-wide: Across all four CD4+ subsets, people with type 1 diabetes showed modestly shorter TCRB CDR3s.

The receptor's source is a woman aged 18 to 35 with type 1 diabetes. The sequencing sample was made of central memory CD4+ T cells from blood.

CDR3 nucleotide sequence: TGCGCCAGCAGCCCCGGGACTAGCGGGTACGAGCAGTACTTC. This encodes CASSPGTSGYEQYF. This chain links TRBV5-1 with TRBJ2-7, with 12 nucleotides matching TRBD2. CDR1 is SGHRS and CDR2 is YFSETQ in the germline V gene. With 4 bases clipped from V and 4 bases from J, the junction kept 3 bases outside the gene matches. This CDR3 contains 14 residues.